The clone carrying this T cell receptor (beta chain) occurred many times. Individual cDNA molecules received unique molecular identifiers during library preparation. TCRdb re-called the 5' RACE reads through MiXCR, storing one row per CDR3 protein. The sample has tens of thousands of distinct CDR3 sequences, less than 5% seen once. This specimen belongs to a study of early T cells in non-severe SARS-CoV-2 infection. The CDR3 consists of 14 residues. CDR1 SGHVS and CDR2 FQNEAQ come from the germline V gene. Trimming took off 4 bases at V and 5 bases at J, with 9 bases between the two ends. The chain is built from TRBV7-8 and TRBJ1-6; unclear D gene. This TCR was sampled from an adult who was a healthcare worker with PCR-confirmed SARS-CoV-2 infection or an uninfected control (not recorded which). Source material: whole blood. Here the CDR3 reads CASSSRTDNSPLHF. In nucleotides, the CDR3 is TGTGCCAGCAGCTCCCGGACGGATAATTCACCCCTCCACTTT.